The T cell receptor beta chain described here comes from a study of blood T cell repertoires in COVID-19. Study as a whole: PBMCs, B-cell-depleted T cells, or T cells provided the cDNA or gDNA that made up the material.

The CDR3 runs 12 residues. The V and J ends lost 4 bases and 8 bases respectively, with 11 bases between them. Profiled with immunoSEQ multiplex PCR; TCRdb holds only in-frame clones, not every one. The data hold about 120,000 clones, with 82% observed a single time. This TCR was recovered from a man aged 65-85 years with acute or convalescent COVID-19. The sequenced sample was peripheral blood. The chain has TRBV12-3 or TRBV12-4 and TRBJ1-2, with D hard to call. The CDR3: CASSSRGSGYTF. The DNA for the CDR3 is TGTGCCAGCAGTTCCAGAGGGAGCGGCTACACCTTC.